A selection of T cell receptor beta chains follows, all from one sample in a study of cytomegalovirus exposure and HLA in healthy donors. Here immunoSEQ multiplex PCR was the method, and the copy in TCRdb shows in-frame clones only, minus some. The sample lists around 200,000 clones; over 70% were seen once. Sequenced sample: PBMCs. The receptors originated from a woman aged 60-70 years in good health and CMV-seropositive. Both conserved end residues are part of each CDR3. Each record gives: J gene, D gene, clone size, V gene, CDR3 DNA, CDR3 protein. The D gene is left open where the match is weak. Size values are once, few and many counts, or a class for expanded clones, and some rows have none.

TRBJ2-1,TRBD2,NA,TRBV18,TGTGCCAGCTCACTTAAGACTAGCGGGGTACTCTACAATGAGCAGTTCTTC,CASSLKTSGVLYNEQFF
TRBJ1-1,NA,NA,TRBV30,TGTGCCTGGACTAGGCAGGGAATTGAAGCTTTCTTT,CAWTRQGIEAFF
TRBJ2-5,NA,NA,TRBV6-1,TGTGCCAGCAGTGATCTAGCATTAAGACAGACCCAGTACTTC,CASSDLALRQTQYF
TRBJ2-1,TRBD1,once,TRBV19,TGTGCCAGTATGAAGACAGGGGGCAGGAATGAGCAGTTCTTC,CASMKTGGRNEQFF
TRBJ1-5,NA,NA,TRBV7-9,TGTGCCAGCAGCCCCCAGAGCGGGAATCAGCCCCAGCATTTT,CASSPQSGNQPQHF
TRBJ1-2,NA,few,TRBV7-8,TGTGCCAGCAGCTTTGGGGAGCACTATGGCTACACCTTC,CASSFGEHYGYTF
TRBJ1-1,TRBD1,NA,TRBV19,TGTGCCAGTAGGGGGGACAGGGGGCGTATGAACACTGAAGCTTTCTTT,CASRGDRGRMNTEAFF
TRBJ2-6,NA,NA,TRBV7-9,TGTTCCAGCAGCCAACGCGATGATACCGCCACCTCTGGGGCCAACGTCCTGACTTTC,CSSSQRDDTATSGANVLTF
TRBJ2-5,TRBD1,few,TRBV4-1,TGCGCCAGCAGCCATCCCGACAGGGGAGAGACCCAGTACTTC,CASSHPDRGETQYF
TRBJ2-7,TRBD1,once,TRBV28,TGTGCCAGCAGACCGGGACAGGGAAACGAGCAGTACTTC,CASRPGQGNEQYF
TRBJ1-2,NA,NA,TRBV30,TGTGCCTGGAGTGTACCGGGGTACTATGGCTACACCTTC,CAWSVPGYYGYTF
TRBJ2-2,TRBD2,NA,TRBV5-8,TGTGCCAGCAGCCAGGGACTAGATACCGGGGAGCTGTTTTTT,CASSQGLDTGELFF
TRBJ2-1,NA,few,TRBV5-6,TGTGCCAGCAGCTTTCCGTCGGGGGGCTATGAGCAGTTCTTC,CASSFPSGGYEQFF
TRBJ2-6,NA,few,TRBV19,TGTGCCAGTAGTCCCGGGTCGATTTCTGGGGCCAACGTCCTGACTTTC,CASSPGSISGANVLTF
TRBJ2-3,NA,NA,TRBV4-3,TGCGCCAGCAGCCCGCGGGGAGATACGCAGTATTTT,CASSPRGDTQYF
TRBJ2-3,TRBD2,few,TRBV19,TGTGCCAGTAGTATAGATAGCGGGTACGAAAATACGCAGTATTTT,CASSIDSGYENTQYF
TRBJ2-1,NA,NA,TRBV28,TGTGCCAGCATCCTTAGCCCCCCAGGGTACAATGAGCAGTTCTTC,CASILSPPGYNEQFF
TRBJ2-1,NA,NA,TRBV6-1,TGTGCCAGCTACCCGAACAGGACCTCACACAGTGGCCGGTTCTTC,CASYPNRTSHSGRFF
TRBJ2-3,TRBD2,NA,TRBV11-3,TGTGCCAGCAGCTTTAGCGGGGGGACAGATACGCAGTATTTT,CASSFSGGTDTQYF
TRBJ1-2,NA,few,TRBV20-1,TGCAGTGCTTCAGGGGCGCATGGCTACACCTTC,CSASGAHGYTF
TRBJ2-7,TRBD1,NA,TRBV28,TGTGCCAGCAGCCCCTACCGGACAGGTCTGGACGAGCAGTACTTC,CASSPYRTGLDEQYF
TRBJ2-5,TRBD1,NA,TRBV28,TGTGCCAGCAGTTCGCCGGGACAGGGACCAGAGACCCAGTACTTC,CASSSPGQGPETQYF
TRBJ1-3,TRBD1,once,TRBV11-1,TGTGCCAGCAGCCGGACAGGGGCTGGAAACACCATATATTTT,CASSRTGAGNTIYF
TRBJ1-1,NA,NA,TRBV6-5,TGTGCCAGCAGTTACAGGGCGGTTCGGGGGGTCACTGAAGCTTTCTTT,CASSYRAVRGVTEAFF
TRBJ2-3,NA,NA,TRBV12-5,TGTGCTAGTGCCTCCATGACAGAAACAGATACGCAGTATTTT,CASASMTETDTQYF
TRBJ2-1,TRBD1,once,TRBV19,TGTGCCAGTAGTGGCCCGACAGGGGGCAATGAGCAGTTCTTC,CASSGPTGGNEQFF
TRBJ2-5,TRBD1,NA,TRBV2,TGTGCCAGCAGTGATCCGGCCAGGGGGAAGGAGACCCAGTACTTC,CASSDPARGKETQYF
TRBJ2-5,TRBD2,few,TRBV19,TGTGCCAGTAGTTCCCCACTAGCGGGGGCCAAAGAGACCCAGTACTTC,CASSSPLAGAKETQYF
TRBJ1-5,NA,NA,TRBV6-6,TGTGCCAGCAGCCTCGGGAGCCAGGGTCAGCCCCAGCATTTT,CASSLGSQGQPQHF
TRBJ2-7,TRBD2,once,TRBV7-2,TGTGCCAGCAGCGCGACTAGCGGGGTTTACGAGCAGTACTTC,CASSATSGVYEQYF
TRBJ2-5,NA,NA,TRBV5-4,TGTGCCAGCAGCTTGACCAGGGAAGAGACCCAGTACTTC,CASSLTREETQYF
TRBJ2-7,TRBD2,NA,TRBV18,TGTGCCAGCTCACCCCTAGCGGGGTACTACGAGCAGTACTTC,CASSPLAGYYEQYF
TRBJ1-2,NA,NA,TRBV11-2,TGTGCCAGCGGGGTGGGGGCAAACACCTTC,CASGVGANTF
TRBJ1-1,NA,NA,TRBV21-1,TGTGCCAGCAGCAAATCTTGCGGGGGGAGGGGGAACACTGAAGCTTTCTTT,CASSKSCGGRGNTEAFF
TRBJ1-1,NA,NA,TRBV5-1,TGCGCCAGCAGCCCCCCGGGGGGCGGGTACACTGAAGCTTTCTTT,CASSPPGGGYTEAFF
TRBJ1-5,TRBD1,NA,TRBV18,TGTGCCAGCTCGTCAAACAGGGGTAATCAGCCCCAGCATTTT,CASSSNRGNQPQHF
TRBJ2-1,TRBD2,few,TRBV10-3,TGTGCCATCAGTGACGCGGGAGCTCTAGGCGAGCAGTTCTTC,CAISDAGALGEQFF
TRBJ1-2,NA,NA,TRBV19,TGTGCCAGTACGCCCAGGCGGGAGGCTGGCTACACCTTC,CASTPRREAGYTF
TRBJ2-7,NA,NA,TRBV6-1,TGTGCCAGCAGTGAAACGCAGGGTATTTACGAGCAGTACTTC,CASSETQGIYEQYF
TRBJ2-7,NA,NA,TRBV25-1,TGTGCCAGCAGTGACGCCTACGAGCAGTACTTC,CASSDAYEQYF
TRBJ1-1,TRBD1,NA,TRBV19,TGTGCCAGTAGCCAAGGGACAGCTGAGTTGGGCACTGAAGCTTTCTTT,CASSQGTAELGTEAFF
TRBJ2-1,TRBD2,few,TRBV11-3,TGTGCCAGCAGCCTAACCCCGCTTCCGGGAGGGCCGGGAGCTAGCGATGAGCAGTTCTTC,CASSLTPLPGGPGASDEQFF
TRBJ2-3,NA,NA,TRBV7-3,TGTGCCAGCAGCCTTTCTGGACTGACTAGCACAGATACGCAGTATTTT,CASSLSGLTSTDTQYF
TRBJ1-5,NA,NA,TRBV6-5,TGTGCCAGCAGTTCCCATGAGGGCGGGGGTAATCAGCCCCAGCATTTT,CASSSHEGGGNQPQHF
TRBJ2-2,NA,NA,TRBV18,TGTGCCAGCTCACCACAGGGACAGAACACCGGGGAGCTGTTTTTT,CASSPQGQNTGELFF
TRBJ1-2,NA,once,TRBV30,TGTGCCTGGAGTTCTAGACCGGGGTTTAACACCTTC,CAWSSRPGFNTF
TRBJ1-2,TRBD1,NA,TRBV6-5,TGTGCCAGCAGTTACCGGGACAGGCACTATGGCTACACCTTC,CASSYRDRHYGYTF
TRBJ2-7,TRBD1,NA,TRBV5-1,TGCGCCAGCACGCTCTTTTCCGGGACAGGTTCCTACGAGCAGTACTTC,CASTLFSGTGSYEQYF
TRBJ2-7,NA,NA,TRBV25-1,TGTGCCAGCAGTGAATACAGGGACTCCTACGAGCAGTACTTC,CASSEYRDSYEQYF
TRBJ1-2,TRBD1,NA,TRBV7-9,TGTTCCAGCAGCTATGGACAGGACTATGGCTACACCTTC,CSSSYGQDYGYTF
TRBJ2-5,NA,NA,TRBV5-1,TGCGCCAGCAGCTTGGTGGGGGGAGAGACCCAGTACTTC,CASSLVGGETQYF
TRBJ2-1,NA,NA,TRBV7-2,TGTGCCAGCAGCTTACGGCCTCAGGGGATATTAGTAGATGAGCAGTTCTTC,CASSLRPQGILVDEQFF
TRBJ1-2,TRBD1,once,TRBV5-1,TGCGCCAGCAGCTTGGAAGGAGGGGGCACCAACTATGGCTACACCTTC,CASSLEGGGTNYGYTF
TRBJ1-1,NA,once,TRBV29-1,TGCAGCGTGAGTGGGGGGACCACTGAAGCTTTCTTT,CSVSGGTTEAFF
TRBJ1-1,TRBD1,NA,TRBV9,TGTGCCAGCAGCGTAGGGGACAGGGTTGGCACTGAAGCTTTCTTT,CASSVGDRVGTEAFF
TRBJ2-3,TRBD2,NA,TRBV5-5,TGTGCCAGCAGCCTACGACTAGCGGGAAGCACAGATACGCAGTATTTT,CASSLRLAGSTDTQYF
TRBJ2-7,TRBD2,NA,TRBV30,TGTGCCTGGAGTTCGAAGTTAGCGGGGCCCGCCTACGAGCAGTACTTC,CAWSSKLAGPAYEQYF
TRBJ2-7,TRBD2,NA,TRBV10-3,TGTGCCATCAGGGCTAGCGGGGGTGACTCCTACGAGCAGTACTTC,CAIRASGGDSYEQYF
TRBJ2-7,TRBD1,NA,TRBV30,TGTGCCTGGAGTGCCCCTGCCGGGACAGGGGGGTCCTACGAGCAGTACTTC,CAWSAPAGTGGSYEQYF
TRBJ2-5,NA,NA,TRBV2,TGTGCCAGCAGTCCACTGACTAGAGGAGAGACCCAGTACTTC,CASSPLTRGETQYF